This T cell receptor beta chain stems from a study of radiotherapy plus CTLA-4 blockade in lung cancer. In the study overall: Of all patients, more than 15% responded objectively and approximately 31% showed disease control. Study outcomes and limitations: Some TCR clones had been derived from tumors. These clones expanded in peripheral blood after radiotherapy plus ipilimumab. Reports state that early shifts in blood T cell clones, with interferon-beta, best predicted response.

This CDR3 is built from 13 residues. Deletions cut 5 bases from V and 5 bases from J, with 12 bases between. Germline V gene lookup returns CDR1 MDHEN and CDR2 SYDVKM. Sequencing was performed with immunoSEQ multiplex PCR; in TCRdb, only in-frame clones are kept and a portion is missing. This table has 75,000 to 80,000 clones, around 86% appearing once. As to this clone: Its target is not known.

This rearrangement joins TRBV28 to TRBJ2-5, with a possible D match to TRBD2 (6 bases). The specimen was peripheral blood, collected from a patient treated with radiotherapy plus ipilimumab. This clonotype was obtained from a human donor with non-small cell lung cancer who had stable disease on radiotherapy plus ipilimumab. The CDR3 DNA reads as TGTGCCAGCAGTGACCCTGGAGGGGAGACCCAGTACTTC. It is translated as CASSDPGGETQYF.